This entry lists 9 T cell receptor beta chains sequenced from one sample in a study of graft-versus-host responses after intestinal transplantation. Here immunoSEQ multiplex PCR was the method, and the copy in TCRdb shows in-frame clones only, minus some. The table records over 65,000 clones, roughly 90% of them present only once. These receptors' antigens are unknown. The sequences come from unstimulated CD8+ T cells sorted from spleen or lymph node cells, collected before transplant. All receptors come from a human donor who was the organ donor for an intestinal transplant.

The chain carries TRBV5-1 and TRBJ1-1; D gene ambiguous. The CDR3 runs 13 residues. Trimming pared 0 bases from V and 7 bases from J, leaving 10 bases between. From germline, CDR1 is SGHRS and CDR2 YFSETQ. The CDR3 bases are TGCGCCAGCAGCTTGGTGGTCCCAAGTGAAGCTTTCTTT. This translates into CASSLVVPSEAFF.

The table lists this clone with a count of one. V usage is TRBV13 and J usage is TRBJ2-5; D unresolved. From germline, CDR1 is PRHDT and CDR2 FYEKMQ (reference sequence). Between the trimmed V and J ends, which lost 0 bases and 5 bases, there was a span of 13 bases. The CDR3 length is 15 residues. CDR3 sequence: CASSLGEVGGETQYF. CDR3 bases: TGTGCCAGCAGCTTAGGGGAAGTCGGTGGGGAGACCCAGTACTTC. Using reference TRBV13 and TRBJ2-5 for the parts outside the CDR3, the full variable domain is AAGVIQSPRHLIKEKRETATLKCYPIPRHDTVYWYQQGPGQDPQFLISFYEKMQSDKGSIPDRFSAQQFSDYHSELNMSSLELGDSALYFCASSLGEVGGETQYFGPGTRLLVL.

This chain connects TRBV29-1 to TRBJ1-2; TRBD1 is a possible D gene (5 bases). Germline V CDR1 and CDR2: SQVTM, ANQGSEA. The germline V and J ends were trimmed by 6 bases and 0 bases, with 17 bases remaining between them. This CDR3 region has 15 residues. CDR3 bases: TGCAGCGTCAGGGATCCTACCGATCCTAACTATGGCTACACCTTC. It encodes CSVRDPTDPNYGYTF.

The rearrangement joins TRBV28 to TRBJ1-1, with 8 positions matching TRBD1. The CDR3 covers 18 residues. V was clipped by 5 bases and J by 3 bases; unmatched bases: 17. Germline lookup yields CDR1 MDHEN and CDR2 SYDVKM. CDR3 protein: CASSLTGTGALGDTEAFF. The CDR3 bases are TGTGCCAGCAGTCTCACCGGGACAGGTGCCCTTGGGGACACTGAAGCTTTCTTT.

The chain uses TRBV4-1 and TRBJ1-1; D gene uncertain. This CDR3 comprises 14 residues. From germline, CDR1 is MGHRA and CDR2 YSYEKL. V was clipped by 5 bases and J by 4 bases, with 14 bases between them. For the CDR3, the DNA is TGCGCCAGCAGCTTATCTGTCTCGGGCACTGAAGCTTTCTTT. This sequence encodes CASSLSVSGTEAFF.

V is TRBV5-6 and J is TRBJ2-1; D remains unclear. This CDR3 has 14 residues. CDR1 SGHDT and CDR2 YYEEEE come from the germline V gene. V was clipped by 1 base and J by 0 bases, with 5 bases between them. CDR3 sequence reads: CASSLSSSYNEQFF. The CDR3 nucleotides read TGTGCCAGCAGCTTGAGTAGCTCCTACAATGAGCAGTTCTTC.

The V and J genes are TRBV19 and TRBJ1-1; 10 bases match TRBD1. This CDR3 is 14 amino acids long. Trimming removed 5 bases from V and 4 bases from J; junction bases left unmatched: 4. CDR1 is LNHDA and CDR2 is SQIVND in the germline V gene (reference sequence). CDR3 protein: CASSGTGVFTEAFF. In DNA, the CDR3 is TGTGCCAGTAGTGGGACAGGGGTGTTCACTGAAGCTTTCTTT.

V usage is TRBV2 and J usage is TRBJ1-5; 7 bases map to TRBD1. Germline assignment: CDR1 SNHLY and CDR2 FYNNEI. The CDR3 is made up of 14 amino acids. V shed 5 bases, J shed 6 bases, and the junction held 7 bases outside the gene matches. CDR3 in DNA: TGTGCCAGCAGTCCAGGGGGGAGAGGTCAGCCCCAGCATTTT. This codes for CASSPGGRGQPQHF.

Comment on this clone: The same CDR3 arises from other DNA sequences in this sample as well. The CDR3 DNA sequence: TGTGCCAGCAGTTACATCACGGGGGGGGGTGGCTACACCTTC. Protein product: CASSYITGGGGYTF. The gene calls are TRBV6-5 and TRBJ1-2; D might be TRBD1 (5 bases). This CDR3 comprises 14 residues. Trimming took off 2 bases at V and 7 bases at J, with 14 bases between the two ends. Germline CDR1 MNHEY, CDR2 SVGAGI.